Here is one T cell receptor beta chain with its context. The record originates from a study of blood T cell repertoires in COVID-19. Clones were read by immunoSEQ multiplex PCR, and TCRdb kept only the in-frame ones, dropping some. The repertoire holds over 55,000 clones, with around 86% as singletons. The germline V and J ends were trimmed by 5 bases and 9 bases, with 14 bases remaining between them. The germline gives CDR1 ENHRY, CDR2 SYGVKD. CDR3 length equals 13 residues. Sequences were obtained from peripheral blood. The chain is built from TRBV10-3 and TRBJ2-1, with a tentative D call TRBD2 (6 bases). The clonotype comes from a man aged 50 to 59 with active COVID-19. CDR3 loop: CAISPGSSGEQFF. The CDR3 DNA reads as TGTGCCATCAGTCCCGGGAGTAGTGGTGAGCAGTTCTTC.